This T cell receptor (beta chain) emerged from a study of blood T cell repertoires in COVID-19. This CDR3 region has 16 residues. Germline trimming cut 3 bases from V and 0 bases from J; bases unmatched to any gene: 10. Per the germline V gene, CDR1 is DFQATT and CDR2 is SNEGSKA (reference sequence). Sequenced by immunoSEQ multiplex PCR; TCRdb stores in-frame clones only, minus some. The sample carries roughly 120,000 clones, about 70% recorded once. The J gene is TRBJ2-5, the V gene TRBV20-1, with TRBD2 matching over 7 bases. The sequence derives from a man of 80 years or more with COVID-19, enrolled during active disease. Sequencing used peripheral blood. CDR3: CSASPTRAGYQETQYF. The CDR3 DNA reads as TGCAGTGCTAGTCCTACTCGAGCGGGGTACCAAGAGACCCAGTACTTC.